At least ten counts were recorded for the clone carrying this TCR beta chain. Its specificity is unknown. Library preparation (for TCRbeta) was performed with unique molecular identifiers. One entry per CDR3 protein, called by TCRdb with MiXCR from the PCR reads. This table holds 580,000 or so distinct CDR3 sequences, 23% found once. These data are taken from a study of T-cell reconstitution after alpha-beta-depleted transplantation in children. Trimming took 8 bases from V and 3 from J, leaving 16 bases between them. The CDR3 contains 15 residues. Findings of the study overall: Surviving recipient T cells and thymic progenitors produced the high day-60 TCRbeta diversity seen in some patients. Several hundred expanded graft clones reportedly gave rise to the alpha-beta T cells present about two months after transplant. Once a year had passed after transplant, T-cell counts and diversity came mostly from newly produced T cells.

Sequencing used PBMCs, mostly from graft donor cells, obtained 360 days after TCRalphabeta/CD19-depleted stem cell transplant. The V call is TRBV12-3 or TRBV12-4, the J call TRBJ2-2, with D perhaps matching TRBD2 (6 bases). This receptor was obtained from a boy under two years old who had a stem cell transplant for acute myeloid leukemia, so the T cells may come from the graft donor. The CDR3 bases are TGTGCCAGCGCCGATCCCTGGGGGGACACCGGGGAGCTGTTTTTT. It specifies CASADPWGDTGELFF.